One and the same sample provided the 18 T cell receptor beta chains below, sequenced in a study of blood T cell repertoires in COVID-19. Clones were sequenced by immunoSEQ multiplex PCR, and TCRdb holds only the in-frame ones, with some missing. The data contain around 200,000 clones, 75% to 85% of them seen just once; the ten biggest clones take up around 1.3%. Source material: peripheral blood. Every receptor here comes from a woman in her twenties or thirties with COVID-19, enrolled during active disease.

The chain uses TRBV19 and TRBJ1-1; D possibly corresponds to TRBD1 (5 bases). Germline CDR1 is LNHDA and CDR2 is SQIVND (reference sequence). CDR3 length: 15 residues. Between the trimmed V and J ends, which lost 11 bases and 0 bases, there was a span of 19 bases. The CDR3: CAGPGSGRMNTEAFF. Here the CDR3 DNA reads TGTGCCGGCCCTGGGTCAGGGAGGATGAACACTGAAGCTTTCTTT.

Notes on this clone: Different DNA sequences within this sample yield the same CDR3. V gene TRBV27 combines with J gene TRBJ2-2; possibly TRBD2 for D (6 bases). CDR1 is MNHEY, CDR2 SMNVEV, per germline (reference sequence). The length of the CDR3 is 13 residues. The V end lost 5 bases, the J end lost 5 bases, and 9 bases lay between the germline ends. As DNA, the CDR3 is TGTGCCAGCAGTCTCAGCGGGACCGGGGAGCTGTTTTTT. Its protein product is CASSLSGTGELFF.

The chain employs TRBV7-9 and TRBJ2-1; 11 nucleotides agree with TRBD2. The CDR3 contains 15 residues. Germline CDR1 reads SEHNR; CDR2 reads FQNEAQ (reference sequence). With 5 bases clipped from V and 4 bases from J, the junction kept 4 bases outside the gene matches. CDR3: CASSRLAGPYNEQFF. CDR3 in DNA: TGTGCCAGCAGCCGACTAGCGGGACCTTACAATGAGCAGTTCTTC.

The chain employs TRBV9 and TRBJ2-2, with D hard to call. V lost 4 bases to trimming and J lost 2 bases, with 9 bases between them. Per germline, CDR1 SGDLS and CDR2 YYNGEE. This CDR3 contains 14 residues. In nucleotides, the CDR3 is TGTGCCAGCAGCTTTAGCTTCAACACCGGGGAGCTGTTTTTT. Its translation: CASSFSFNTGELFF.

This clone was detected once. This chain uses TRBV19 with TRBJ2-7; the D gene is possibly TRBD1 (6 bases). V lost 3 bases, J lost 0 bases, and 9 bases lay in between. This CDR3 is 14 amino acids long. Looked up from germline, CDR1 is LNHDA and CDR2 is SQIVND (reference sequence). The CDR3 loop reads CASSMEQGSYEQYF. In DNA, the CDR3 is TGTGCCAGTAGTATGGAACAGGGCTCCTACGAGCAGTACTTC.

V and J are TRBV2 and TRBJ2-5; D gene uncertain. V was cut by 6 bases and J by 2 bases, with 10 bases left in between. Germline V CDR1 and CDR2: SNHLY, FYNNEI. The CDR3 is made up of 13 amino acids. The DNA for the CDR3 is TGTGCCAGCAGGGCATCGTGGCAAGAGACCCAGTACTTC. Translation gives CASRASWQETQYF.

The rearrangement joins TRBV12-3 or TRBV12-4 to TRBJ1-2; D is ambiguous. The CDR3 length is 13 residues. With 6 bases removed from V and 3 bases from J, the gap between germline ends came to 11 bases. The CDR3 loop is CASSPDGDYGYTF. In DNA form, the CDR3 reads TGTGCCAGCAGCCCGGACGGGGACTATGGCTACACCTTC.

The chain has TRBV9 and TRBJ1-3; tentative D call: TRBD1 (6 bases). Per germline, CDR1 SGDLS and CDR2 YYNGEE. V gave up 0 bases and J gave up 0 bases, with 10 bases separating them. This CDR3 spans 16 amino acids. The CDR3 DNA follows: TGTGCCAGCAGCGTAGGATTCAGGGGCTCTGGAAACACCATATATTTT. Translating it yields CASSVGFRGSGNTIYF. Full variable domain (remainder filled in from reference TRBV9 and TRBJ1-3): DSGVTQTPKHLITATGQRVTLRCSPRSGDLSVYWYQQSLDQGLQFLIQYYNGEERAKGNILERFSAQQFPDLHSELNLSSLELGDSALYFCASSVGFRGSGNTIYFGEGSWLTVV.

The chain carries TRBV2 and TRBJ2-1; 7 nucleotides match TRBD2. The CDR3 is made up of 15 amino acids. The V gene end was trimmed by 6 bases and the J gene end by 3 bases; junction bases not matched to a gene: 8. CDR1 is SNHLY and CDR2 is FYNNEI in the germline V gene. Here the CDR3 reads CASRISGTYYNEQFF. The CDR3 coding sequence is TGTGCCAGCAGAATCAGCGGGACCTACTACAATGAGCAGTTCTTC.

The chain carries TRBV29-1 and TRBJ2-3; 7 nucleotides agree with TRBD2. Germline loops: CDR1 SQVTM, CDR2 ANQGSEA. The CDR3 is 13 residues long. Trimming took 1 base from V and 4 from J; bases not matched to a gene: 2. The CDR3 sequence: CSVEVGGADTQYF. CDR3 in DNA: TGCAGCGTTGAAGTTGGGGGGGCAGATACGCAGTATTTT.

V gene TRBV6-2 or TRBV6-3 combines with J gene TRBJ2-7; maybe TRBD2 (6 bases). The CDR3 is made up of 13 amino acids. Germline V lookup: CDR1 MNHEY, CDR2 SVGEGT. Deletions cut 3 bases from V and 5 bases from J, with 11 bases between. The CDR3 loop is CASSYWRGHEQYF. The DNA of the CDR3 is TGTGCCAGCAGTTATTGGCGGGGCCACGAGCAGTACTTC.

Regarding this clone: Different DNA sequences within this sample yield the same CDR3. This rearrangement joins TRBV27 to TRBJ2-7; 10 nucleotides line up with TRBD1. The junction had 1 base not matched to a gene; V was cut back by 5 bases and J by 3 bases. This CDR3 spans 13 amino acids. From germline, CDR1 is MNHEY and CDR2 SMNVEV (reference sequence). CDR3 residues: CASSGTGVYEQYF. The CDR3 DNA reads as TGTGCCAGCAGTGGGACAGGGGTCTACGAGCAGTACTTC.

The rearrangement joins TRBV28 to TRBJ2-7; D is possibly TRBD1 (6 bases). Germline V gives CDR1 MDHEN, CDR2 SYDVKM. Trimming removed 6 bases at V and 0 bases at J, with 18 bases between. This CDR3 contains 16 residues. The CDR3: CASSLPTGRSSYEQYF. The CDR3 DNA reads TGTGCCAGCAGCCTACCTACAGGGAGATCCTCCTACGAGCAGTACTTC.

The J gene is TRBJ1-3, the V gene TRBV19, with 7 positions matching TRBD1. Germline CDR1 reads LNHDA; CDR2 reads SQIVND (reference sequence). This CDR3 spans 17 amino acids. The trim removed 5 bases at V and 2 bases at J, leaving 12 bases unmatched. CDR3 DNA sequence: TGTGCCAGTAGTCTACTTACAGGGGATCTTGCTGGAAACACCATATATTTT. As protein: CASSLLTGDLAGNTIYF.

Turning to this clone: This sequence may be a read error, since a much larger clone differs from it by one base. The chain carries TRBV7-2 and TRBJ1-5; 7 nucleotides align to TRBD1. V dropped 6 bases and J dropped 1; count of bases not matched to a gene: 0. CDR1 is SGHTA, CDR2 FQGNSA, per germline. This CDR3 contains 13 residues. CDR3 bases: TGTGCCAGCAGGGGACAGAGCAATCAGCCCCAGCATTTT. It specifies CASRGQSNQPQHF.

The chain carries TRBV6-2 or TRBV6-3 and TRBJ2-7; D is undetermined. V gave up 2 bases and J gave up 2 bases, with 10 bases separating them. CDR1 and CDR2 from the germline V gene are MNHEY and SVGEGT. CDR3 length: 14 amino acids. In DNA form, the CDR3 reads TGTGCCAGCAGTTACGGCTCGTTTACCTACGAGCAGTACTTC. Its translation is CASSYGSFTYEQYF.

V gene TRBV6-2 or TRBV6-3 combines with J gene TRBJ2-7; 7 bases are shared with TRBD2. The CDR3 runs 14 residues. The germline V gene encodes CDR1 MNHEY and CDR2 SVGEGT. J gave up 3 bases and V 4 bases, and 6 bases lay outside the gene matches. The CDR3 region is CASSWREYIYEQYF. The CDR3 coding sequence is TGTGCCAGCAGTTGGCGGGAGTATATCTACGAGCAGTACTTC.

The chain combines TRBV7-9 with TRBJ2-3, with 8 bases aligning to TRBD1. CDR1 is SEHNR, CDR2 FQNEAQ, per germline (reference sequence). J lost 6 bases, V lost 4 bases, and 6 bases had no gene match. The CDR3 covers 14 residues. Here the CDR3 reads CASSSGGGVDTQYF. CDR3 DNA: TGTGCCAGCAGCTCAGGGGGCGGGGTGGATACGCAGTATTTT.